The clone carrying this T cell receptor (beta chain) was seen repeatedly, ten times or more. As yet, its antigen is unknown. RNA transcripts gave rise to amplified TCR beta CDR3 regions. HTBI primers were used for first-round RT-PCR of the TCR CDR3. TCRdb used MiXCR to reprocess the multiplex PCR reads, holding one entry per CDR3 protein. This sample has about 700,000 distinct CDR3 sequences; about 15% occur once, and the top ten carry about a tenth. This specimen belongs to a study of T cells in Graves' hyperthyroidism and ophthalmopathy. Findings and limits, study-wide: It was a median around 6 months before onset that the model predicted ophthalmopathy.

Newly diagnosed patients aged 18 to 65 had hyperthyroidism of under 2 months' duration. Diagnoses used clinical symptoms, serum thyroxine and TRAb, thyroid ultrasound and orbital computed tomography. Germline V gene sequence: CDR1 MNHEY, CDR2 SVGEGT. Trimming took 5 bases from V and 6 from J, leaving 10 bases between them. The CDR3 is 12 amino acids. This sequence originates from a young woman with Graves' hyperthyroidism. The sample consisted of blood. V is TRBV6-2 or TRBV6-3 and J is TRBJ1-1; tentative D call: TRBD1 (5 bases). CDR3 DNA: TGTGCCAGCAGTACCCGGGGCGCTGAAGCTTTCTTT. Translation: CASSTRGAEAFF.